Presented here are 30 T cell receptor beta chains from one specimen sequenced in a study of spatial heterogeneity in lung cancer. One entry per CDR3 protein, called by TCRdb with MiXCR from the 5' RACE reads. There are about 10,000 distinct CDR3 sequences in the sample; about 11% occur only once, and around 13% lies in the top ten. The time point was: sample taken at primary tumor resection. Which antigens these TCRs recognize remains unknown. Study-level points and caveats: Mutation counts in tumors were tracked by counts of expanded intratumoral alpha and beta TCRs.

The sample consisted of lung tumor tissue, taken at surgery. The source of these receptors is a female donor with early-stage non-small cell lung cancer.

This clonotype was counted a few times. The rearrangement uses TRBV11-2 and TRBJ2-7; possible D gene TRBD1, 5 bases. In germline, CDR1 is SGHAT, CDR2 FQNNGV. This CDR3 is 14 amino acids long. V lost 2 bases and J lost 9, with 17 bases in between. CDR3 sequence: CASSLSPGQTRQYF. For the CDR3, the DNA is TGTGCCAGCAGCTTAAGCCCAGGGCAGACCCGGCAGTACTTC.

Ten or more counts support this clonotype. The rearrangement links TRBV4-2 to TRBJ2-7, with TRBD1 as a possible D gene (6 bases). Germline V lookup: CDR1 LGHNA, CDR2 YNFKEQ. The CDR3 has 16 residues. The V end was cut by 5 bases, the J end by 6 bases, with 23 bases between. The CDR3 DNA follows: TGTGCCAGCAGCAGTCGGCAGGGGCTATTGGGTGGCGAGCAGTACTTC. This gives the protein CASSSRQGLLGGEQYF.

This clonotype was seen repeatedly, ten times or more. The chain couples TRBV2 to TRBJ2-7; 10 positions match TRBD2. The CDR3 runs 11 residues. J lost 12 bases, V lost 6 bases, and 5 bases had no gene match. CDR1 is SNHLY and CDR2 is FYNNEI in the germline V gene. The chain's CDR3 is CASSSSGSSYF. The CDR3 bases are TGTGCCAGCAGCTCTAGCGGGAGCTCGTACTTC.

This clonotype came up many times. The CDR3 protein is CASSSGTGINEQYF. The CDR3 region has the DNA TGTGCCAGCAGCTCCGGGACAGGGATAAACGAGCAGTACTTC. The chain is built from TRBV7-2 and TRBJ2-7, with 9 bases identical to TRBD1. The CDR3 consists of 14 residues. V shed 4 bases and J 5 bases; nucleotides not matched to a gene: 6. Germline V lookup: CDR1 SGHTA, CDR2 FQGNSA.

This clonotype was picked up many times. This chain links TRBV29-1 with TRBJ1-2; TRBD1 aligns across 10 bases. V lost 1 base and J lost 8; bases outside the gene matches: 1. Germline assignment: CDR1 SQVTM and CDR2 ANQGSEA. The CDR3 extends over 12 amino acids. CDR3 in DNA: TGCAGCGTTGAAGTGGGACAGGGGGGCTACACCTTC. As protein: CSVEVGQGGYTF. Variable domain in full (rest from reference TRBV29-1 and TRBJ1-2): SAVISQKPSRDICQRGTSLTIQCQVDSQVTMMFWYRQQPGQSLTLIATANQGSEATYESGFVIDKFPISRPNLTFSTLTVSNMSPEDSSIYLCSVEVGQGGYTFGSGTRLTVV.

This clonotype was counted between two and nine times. The CDR3 loop reads CASSPLSSYEQYF. The CDR3 bases are TGTGCCAGCAGTCCCCTGAGCTCCTACGAGCAGTACTTC. The V call is TRBV7-2, the J call TRBJ2-7; D call uncertain. Germline V gene sequence: CDR1 SGHTA, CDR2 FQGNSA. The CDR3 consists of 13 residues. With 6 bases removed from V and 0 bases from J, the gap between germline ends came to 9 bases.

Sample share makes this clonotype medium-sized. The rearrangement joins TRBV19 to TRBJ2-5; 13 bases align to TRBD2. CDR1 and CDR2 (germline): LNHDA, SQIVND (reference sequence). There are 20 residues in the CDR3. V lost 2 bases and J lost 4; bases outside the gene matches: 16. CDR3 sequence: CASSIRGQRGTSGDTETQYF. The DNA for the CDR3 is TGTGCCAGTAGTATACGCGGCCAGAGGGGGACTAGCGGGGATACAGAGACCCAGTACTTC.

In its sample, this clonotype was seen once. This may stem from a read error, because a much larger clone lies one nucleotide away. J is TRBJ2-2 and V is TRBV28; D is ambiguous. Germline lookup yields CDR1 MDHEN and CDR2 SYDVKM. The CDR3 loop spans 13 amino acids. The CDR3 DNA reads TGTCCCAGCAGCCCGCCTCCCCCCGGGGAGCTGTTTTTT. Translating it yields CPSSPPPPGELFF.

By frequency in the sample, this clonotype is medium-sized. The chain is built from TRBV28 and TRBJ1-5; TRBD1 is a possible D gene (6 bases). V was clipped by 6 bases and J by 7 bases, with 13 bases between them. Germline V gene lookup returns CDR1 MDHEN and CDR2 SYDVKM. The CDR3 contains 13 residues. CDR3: CASSPEQGQPQHF. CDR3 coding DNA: TGTGCCAGCAGCCCGGAACAGGGCCAGCCCCAGCATTTT. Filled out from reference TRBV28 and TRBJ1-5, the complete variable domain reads DVKVTQSSRYLVKRTGEKVFLECVQDMDHENMFWYRQDPGLGLRLIYFSYDVKMKEKGDIPEGYSVSREKKERFSLILESASTNQTSMYLCASSPEQGQPQHFGDGTRLSIL.

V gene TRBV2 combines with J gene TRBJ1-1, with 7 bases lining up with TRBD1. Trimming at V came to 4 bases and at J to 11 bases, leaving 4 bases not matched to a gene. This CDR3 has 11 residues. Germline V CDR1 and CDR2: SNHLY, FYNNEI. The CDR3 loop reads CASSVRGLAFF. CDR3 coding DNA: TGTGCCAGCAGTGTGAGGGGGCTGGCTTTCTTT. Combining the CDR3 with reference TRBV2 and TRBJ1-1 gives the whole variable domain EPEVTQTPSHQVTQMGQEVILRCVPISNHLYFYWYRQILGQKVEFLVSFYNNEISEKSEIFDDQFSVERPDGSNFTLKIRSTKLEDSAMYFCASSVRGLAFFGQGTRLTVV.

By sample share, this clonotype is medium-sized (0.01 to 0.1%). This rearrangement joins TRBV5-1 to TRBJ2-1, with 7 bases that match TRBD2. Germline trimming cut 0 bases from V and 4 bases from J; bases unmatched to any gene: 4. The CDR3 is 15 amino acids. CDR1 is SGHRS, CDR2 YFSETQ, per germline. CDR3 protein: CASSLGASGYNEQFF. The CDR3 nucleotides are TGCGCCAGCAGCTTGGGGGCTAGCGGATACAATGAGCAGTTCTTC.

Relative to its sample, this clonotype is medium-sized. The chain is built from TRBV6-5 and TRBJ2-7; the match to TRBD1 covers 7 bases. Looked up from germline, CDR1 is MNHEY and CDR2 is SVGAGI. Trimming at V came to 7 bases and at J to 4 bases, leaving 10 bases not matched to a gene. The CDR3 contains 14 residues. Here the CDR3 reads CASTYRGSLYEQYF. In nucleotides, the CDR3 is TGTGCCAGCACCTACAGGGGTTCCCTGTACGAGCAGTACTTC.

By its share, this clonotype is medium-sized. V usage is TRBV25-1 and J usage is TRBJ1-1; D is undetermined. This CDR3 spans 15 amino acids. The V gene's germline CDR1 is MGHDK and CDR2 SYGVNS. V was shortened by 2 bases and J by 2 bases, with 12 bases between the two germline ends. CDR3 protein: CASSEVWNENTEAFF. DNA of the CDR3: TGTGCCAGCAGTGAAGTTTGGAATGAAAACACTGAAGCTTTCTTT. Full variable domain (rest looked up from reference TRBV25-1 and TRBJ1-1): EADIYQTPRYLVIGTGKKITLECSQTMGHDKMYWYQQDPGMELHLIHYSYGVNSTEKGDLSSESTVSRIRTEHFPLTLESARPSHTSQYLCASSEVWNENTEAFFGQGTRLTVV.

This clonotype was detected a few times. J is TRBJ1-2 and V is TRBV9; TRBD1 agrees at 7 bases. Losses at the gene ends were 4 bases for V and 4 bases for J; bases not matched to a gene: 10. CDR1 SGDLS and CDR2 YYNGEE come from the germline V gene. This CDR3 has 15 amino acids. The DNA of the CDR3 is TGTGCCAGCAGCCCCCAGGGGGGGCTTGGCTATGGCTACACCTTC. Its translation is CASSPQGGLGYGYTF.

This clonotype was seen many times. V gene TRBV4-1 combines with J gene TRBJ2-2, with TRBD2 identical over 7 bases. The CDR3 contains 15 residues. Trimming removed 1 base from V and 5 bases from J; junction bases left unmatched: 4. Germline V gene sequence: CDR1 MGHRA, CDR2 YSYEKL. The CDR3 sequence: CASSQVASGTGELFF. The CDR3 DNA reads TGCGCCAGCAGCCAAGTCGCTAGCGGAACCGGGGAGCTGTTTTTT.

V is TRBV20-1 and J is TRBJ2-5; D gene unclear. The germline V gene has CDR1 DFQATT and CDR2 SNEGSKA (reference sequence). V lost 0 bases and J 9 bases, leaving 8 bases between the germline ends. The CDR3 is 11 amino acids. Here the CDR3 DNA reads TGCAGTGCTAGAGATAAGACGGCCCAGTACTTC. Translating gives CSARDKTAQYF.

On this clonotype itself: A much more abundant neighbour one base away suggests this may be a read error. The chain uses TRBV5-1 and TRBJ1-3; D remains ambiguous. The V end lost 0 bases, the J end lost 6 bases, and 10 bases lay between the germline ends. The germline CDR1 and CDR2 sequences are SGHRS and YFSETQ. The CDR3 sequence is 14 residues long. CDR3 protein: CASSLGVAENTIYF. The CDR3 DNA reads TGCGCCAGCAGCTTGGGGGTTGCTGAAAACACCATATATTTT.

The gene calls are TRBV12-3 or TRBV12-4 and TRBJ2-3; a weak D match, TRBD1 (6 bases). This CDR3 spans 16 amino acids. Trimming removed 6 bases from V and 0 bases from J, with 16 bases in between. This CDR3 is CASSPGVGSSTDTQYF. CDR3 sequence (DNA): TGTGCCAGCAGCCCAGGGGTAGGGTCTAGCACAGATACGCAGTATTTT.

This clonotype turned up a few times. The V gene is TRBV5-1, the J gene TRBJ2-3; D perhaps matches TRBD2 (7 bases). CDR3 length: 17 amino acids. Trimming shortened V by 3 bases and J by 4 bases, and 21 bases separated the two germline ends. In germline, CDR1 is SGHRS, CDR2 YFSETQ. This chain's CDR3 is CASSSRGGAIRADTQYF. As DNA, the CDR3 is TGCGCCAGCAGCTCCCGAGGGGGGGCGATAAGGGCAGATACGCAGTATTTT.

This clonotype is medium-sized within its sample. CDR3 protein: CASSPSSGRGFEQFF. CDR3 DNA: TGTGCCAGCAGCCCATCTAGCGGGAGAGGTTTTGAGCAGTTCTTC. The chain couples TRBV28 to TRBJ2-1; 10 bases agree with TRBD2. CDR1 MDHEN and CDR2 SYDVKM come from the germline V gene. The V and J ends lost 6 bases and 9 bases, in that order; junction bases with no gene match: 11. The CDR3 has 15 residues.

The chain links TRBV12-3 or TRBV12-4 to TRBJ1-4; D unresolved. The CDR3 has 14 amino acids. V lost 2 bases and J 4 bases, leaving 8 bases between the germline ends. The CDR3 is CASSLRQDNEKLFF. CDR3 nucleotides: TGTGCCAGCAGTTTAAGGCAGGATAATGAAAAACTGTTTTTT.

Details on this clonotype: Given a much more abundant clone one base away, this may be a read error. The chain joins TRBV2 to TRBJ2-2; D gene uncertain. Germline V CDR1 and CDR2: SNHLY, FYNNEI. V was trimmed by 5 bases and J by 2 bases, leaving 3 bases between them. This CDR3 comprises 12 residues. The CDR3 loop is CASSTNTGELFF. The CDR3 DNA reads TGTGCCAGCAGTACCAACACCGGGGAGCTGTTTTTT. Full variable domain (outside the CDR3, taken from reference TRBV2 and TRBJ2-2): EPEVTQTPSHQVTQMGQEVILRCVPISNHLYFYWYRQILGQKVEFLVSFYNNEISEKSEIFDDQFSVERPDGSNFTLKIRSTKLEDSAMYFCASSTNTGELFFGEGSRLTVL.

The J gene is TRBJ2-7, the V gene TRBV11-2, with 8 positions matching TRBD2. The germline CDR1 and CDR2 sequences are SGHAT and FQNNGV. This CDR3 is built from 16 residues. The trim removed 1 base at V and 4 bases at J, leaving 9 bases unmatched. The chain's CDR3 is CASSLAPCAGGYEQYF. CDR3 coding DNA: TGTGCCAGCAGCTTAGCCCCTTGTGCGGGGGGATACGAGCAGTACTTC.

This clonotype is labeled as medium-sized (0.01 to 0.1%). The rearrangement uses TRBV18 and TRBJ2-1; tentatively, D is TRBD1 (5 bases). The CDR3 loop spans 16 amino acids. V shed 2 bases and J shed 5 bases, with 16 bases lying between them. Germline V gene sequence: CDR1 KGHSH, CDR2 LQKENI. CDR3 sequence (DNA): TGTGCCAGCTCACCAGTTCCTGGGGCAGCGAACAATGAGCAGTTCTTC. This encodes CASSPVPGAANNEQFF. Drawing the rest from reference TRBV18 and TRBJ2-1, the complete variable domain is NAGVMQNPRHLVRRRGQEARLRCSPMKGHSHVYWYRQLPEEGLKFMVYLQKENIIDESGMPKERFSAEFPKEGPSILRIQQVVRGDSAAYFCASSPVPGAANNEQFFGPGTRLTVL.

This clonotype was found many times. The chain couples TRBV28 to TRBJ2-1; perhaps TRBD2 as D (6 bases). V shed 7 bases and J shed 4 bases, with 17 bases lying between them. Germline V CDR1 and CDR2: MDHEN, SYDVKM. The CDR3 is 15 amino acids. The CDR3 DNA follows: TGTGCCAGCAACGAAGGGACTCCTGGGTACAATGAGCAGTTCTTC. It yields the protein CASNEGTPGYNEQFF. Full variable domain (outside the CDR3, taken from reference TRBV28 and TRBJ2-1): DVKVTQSSRYLVKRTGEKVFLECVQDMDHENMFWYRQDPGLGLRLIYFSYDVKMKEKGDIPEGYSVSREKKERFSLILESASTNQTSMYLCASNEGTPGYNEQFFGPGTRLTVL.

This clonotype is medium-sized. CDR3 sequence (DNA): TGCAGCGTGTCCCGAGACAGGGAACAGTACTTC. The encoded protein is CSVSRDREQYF. This sequence joins TRBV29-1 and TRBJ2-7; 7 bases are a match to TRBD1. The CDR3 spans 11 residues. CDR1 SQVTM and CDR2 ANQGSEA come from the germline V gene. The ends lost 6 bases at V and 10 bases at J; junction bases unmatched: 9.

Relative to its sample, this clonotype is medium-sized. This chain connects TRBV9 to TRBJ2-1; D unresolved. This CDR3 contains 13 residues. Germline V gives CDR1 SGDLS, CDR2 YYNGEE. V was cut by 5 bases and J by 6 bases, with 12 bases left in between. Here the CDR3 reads CASRDDWTNEQFF. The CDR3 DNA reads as TGTGCCAGCAGGGACGACTGGACCAATGAGCAGTTCTTC.

The CDR3 coding sequence is TGTGCCAGCAGTTTGCAGGACCCCACGTCCGGGGAGCTGTTTTTT. This codes for CASSLQDPTSGELFF. This chain connects TRBV12-3 or TRBV12-4 to TRBJ2-2; D gene uncertain. The V end was cut by 3 bases, the J end by 6 bases, with 14 bases between. The CDR3 is 15 amino acids.

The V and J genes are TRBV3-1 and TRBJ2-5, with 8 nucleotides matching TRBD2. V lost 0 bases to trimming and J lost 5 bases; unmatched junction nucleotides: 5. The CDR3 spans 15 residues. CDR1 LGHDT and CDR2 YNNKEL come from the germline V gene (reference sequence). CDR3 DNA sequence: TGTGCCAGCAGCCAAGATCGGACTAGCCGGGAGACCCAGTACTTC. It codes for CASSQDRTSRETQYF.

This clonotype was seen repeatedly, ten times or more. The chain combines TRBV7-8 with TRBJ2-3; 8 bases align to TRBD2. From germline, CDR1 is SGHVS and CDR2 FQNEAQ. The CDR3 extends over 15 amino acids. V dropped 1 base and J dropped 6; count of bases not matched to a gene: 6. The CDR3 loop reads CASSLVWRGVDTQYF. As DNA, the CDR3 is TGTGCCAGCAGCTTAGTGTGGCGGGGGGTTGATACGCAGTATTTT. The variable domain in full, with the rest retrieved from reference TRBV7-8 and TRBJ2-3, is GAGVSQSPRYKVAKRGQDVALRCDPISGHVSLFWYQQALGQGPEFLTYFQNEAQLDKSGLPSDRFFAERPEGSVSTLKIQRTQQEDSAVYLCASSLVWRGVDTQYFGPGTRLTVL.